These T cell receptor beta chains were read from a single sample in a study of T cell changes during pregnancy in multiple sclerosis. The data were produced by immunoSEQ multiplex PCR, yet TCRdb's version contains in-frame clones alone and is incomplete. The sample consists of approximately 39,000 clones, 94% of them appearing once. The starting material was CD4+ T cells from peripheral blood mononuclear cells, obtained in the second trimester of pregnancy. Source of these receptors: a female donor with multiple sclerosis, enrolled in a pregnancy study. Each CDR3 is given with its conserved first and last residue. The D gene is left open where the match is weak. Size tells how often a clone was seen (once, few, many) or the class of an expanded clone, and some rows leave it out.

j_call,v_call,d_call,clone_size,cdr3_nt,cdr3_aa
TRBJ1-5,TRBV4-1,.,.,TGCGCCAGCAGCCAAGAGTTGGGAGGGGCGCGTTCACAGCCCCAGCATTTT,CASSQELGGARSQPQHF
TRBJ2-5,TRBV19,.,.,TGTGCCAGTAGTATAGGAGGGAAAGAGACCCAGTACTTC,CASSIGGKETQYF
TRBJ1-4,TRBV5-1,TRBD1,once,TGCGCCAGCAGCTCTTACAGGGGCGCGAATGAAAAACTGTTTTTT,CASSSYRGANEKLFF
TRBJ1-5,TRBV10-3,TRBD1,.,TGTGCCATCAGCCGACAGGGGGATCAGCCCCAGCATTTT,CAISRQGDQPQHF
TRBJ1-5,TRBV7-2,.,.,TGTGCCAGCAGCTTAGGGGGCGCTGCGAGTCAGCCCCAGCATTTT,CASSLGGAASQPQHF
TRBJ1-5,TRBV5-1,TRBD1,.,TGCGCCAGCAGCCCGACCCCGGACAGGAGTCAGCCCCAGCATTTT,CASSPTPDRSQPQHF
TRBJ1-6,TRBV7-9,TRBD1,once,TGTGCCAGCAGCCCAGATACAGGGGTTCTTCGTTCACCCCTCCACTTT,CASSPDTGVLRSPLHF
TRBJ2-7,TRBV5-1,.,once,TGCGCCAGCAGCTTACAGGGCCCCTACGAGCAGTACTTC,CASSLQGPYEQYF
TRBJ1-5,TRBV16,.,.,TGTGCCAGCAGCCAATCGGACAACCTAGGGCCCCAGCATTTT,CASSQSDNLGPQHF
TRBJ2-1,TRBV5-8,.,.,TGTGCCAGCAGCCCTACGCTTGTTCTCAGGAACAATGAGCAGTTCTTC,CASSPTLVLRNNEQFF
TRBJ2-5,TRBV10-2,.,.,TGCGCCAGCGGACGACCGGGCGGACTCCAAGAGACCCAGTACTTC,CASGRPGGLQETQYF
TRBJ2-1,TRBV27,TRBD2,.,TGTGCCAGCAGTCCCCGCCCATTAGCGGGGCCCTCCTACAATGAGCAGTTCTTC,CASSPRPLAGPSYNEQFF
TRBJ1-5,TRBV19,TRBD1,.,TGTGCCAGTAGTATCGAGAGGACAGGGGCAATTCAGCCCCAGCATTTT,CASSIERTGAIQPQHF
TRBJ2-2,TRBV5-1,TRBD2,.,TGCGCCAGCAGCTTGGCCCCCGCCGGGACTAGAGGCACCGGGGAGCTGTTTTTT,CASSLAPAGTRGTGELFF
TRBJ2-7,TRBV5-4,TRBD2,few,TGTGCCAGCAGCTTAGCGGGCGGGCGGGGGGACTTC,CASSLAGGRGDF
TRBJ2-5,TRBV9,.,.,TGTGCCAGCAGCGTAGGCCCAGCGAAAGAGACCCAGTACTTC,CASSVGPAKETQYF
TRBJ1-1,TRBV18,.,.,TGTGCCAGCTCACCACTGGACAGCTACACTGAAGCTTTCTTT,CASSPLDSYTEAFF